This T cell receptor (beta chain) was identified in a study of blood T cells in healthy people across ages. Comment on this clonotype: The junction differs from germline at one of its ends, possibly a read error.

Germline V CDR1 and CDR2: SGDLS, YYNGEE. CDR3 length: 14 amino acids. Primed by a sample-barcoded 5' primer and a J-beta primer mix, a second PCR proceeded for roughly 7 to 11 cycles. Using its own MiXCR run on the 5' RACE reads, TCRdb lists one record per CDR3 protein. The sample yields about 730,000 distinct CDR3 sequences, 43% seen once. The clonotype was recovered from a woman in her fifties or sixties in good health. The source material was blood. The chain carries TRBV9 and TRBJ1-2; D is perhaps TRBD1 (6 bases). CDR3 sequence: CVSSGTKANYGYTF. Written as DNA, the CDR3 is TGTGTCAGCAGCGGGACAAAGGCTAACTATGGCTACACCTTC.